Described below is a single TCR beta chain sequence and its context. Grouping used clinical history reported by participants in a survey and questionnaire. Contact with a PCR-confirmed or clinician-diagnosed COVID-19 case occurred within 2 weeks of entry. The CDR3 loop spans 12 amino acids. The data were obtained in a study of blood T cell repertoires in COVID-19. Study at large: T cells, B-cell-depleted T cells, or PBMCs provided the cDNA or gDNA that served as material.

In the study's own analysis: Amplified reference gene primers provided the basis for estimating nucleated cell counts. Clones were sequenced by immunoSEQ multiplex PCR, and TCRdb holds only the in-frame ones, with some missing. That table supplies the V and J calls and clone size; D and trimming were determined from the DNA. The top ten hold approximately 3.8% of the sample, which has 140,000 to 150,000 clones, 87% seen once. The sequence came from a woman in her thirties or forties who had been exposed to COVID-19. The sequenced material came from PBMCs or T cells enriched from blood (not recorded which). V is TRBV21-1 and J is TRBJ1-2; TRBD1, the D gene given by the table, was not confirmed from the DNA. TRBV21-1 is recorded as a pseudogene. The CDR3 nucleotides read TGTGCCAGCAGCGCAGGGGTGGGCGGCTACACCTTC. Its protein product is CASSAGVGGYTF.